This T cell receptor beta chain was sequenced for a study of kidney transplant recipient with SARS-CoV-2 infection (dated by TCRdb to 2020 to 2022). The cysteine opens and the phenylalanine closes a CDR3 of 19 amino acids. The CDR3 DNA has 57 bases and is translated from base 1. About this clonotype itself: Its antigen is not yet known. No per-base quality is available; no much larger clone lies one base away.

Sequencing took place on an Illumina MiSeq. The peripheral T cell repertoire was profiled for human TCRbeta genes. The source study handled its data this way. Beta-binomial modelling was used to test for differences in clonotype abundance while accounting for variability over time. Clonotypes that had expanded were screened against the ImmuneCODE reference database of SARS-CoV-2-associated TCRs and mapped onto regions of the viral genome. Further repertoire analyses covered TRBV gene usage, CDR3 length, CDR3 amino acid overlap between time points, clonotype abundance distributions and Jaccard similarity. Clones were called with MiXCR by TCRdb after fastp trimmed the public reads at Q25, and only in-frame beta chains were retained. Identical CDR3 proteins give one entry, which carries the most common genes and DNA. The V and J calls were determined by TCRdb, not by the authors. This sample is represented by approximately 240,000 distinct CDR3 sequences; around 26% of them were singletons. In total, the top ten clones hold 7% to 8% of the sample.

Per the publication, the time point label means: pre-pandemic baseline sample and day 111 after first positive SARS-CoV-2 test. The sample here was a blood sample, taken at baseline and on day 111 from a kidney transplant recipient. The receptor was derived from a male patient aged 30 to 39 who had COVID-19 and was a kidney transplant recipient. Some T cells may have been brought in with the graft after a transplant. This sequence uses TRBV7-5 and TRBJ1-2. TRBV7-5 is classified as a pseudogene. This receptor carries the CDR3 CIPVPESYPEVGKTYGYTF. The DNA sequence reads TGTATCCCTGTGCCAGAATCTTATCCTGAAGTGGGAAAGACCTATGGCTACACCTTC.